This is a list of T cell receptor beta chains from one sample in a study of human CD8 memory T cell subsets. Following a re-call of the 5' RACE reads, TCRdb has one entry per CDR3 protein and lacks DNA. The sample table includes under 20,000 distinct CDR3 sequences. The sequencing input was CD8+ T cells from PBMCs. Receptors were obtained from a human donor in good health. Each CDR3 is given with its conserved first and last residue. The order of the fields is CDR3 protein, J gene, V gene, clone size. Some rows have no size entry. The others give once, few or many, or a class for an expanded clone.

CASSVQGNTEAFF TRBJ1-1 TRBV19 .
CASSQGGGPSADTQYF TRBJ2-3 TRBV14 .
CASSLGSRSSYNEQFF TRBJ2-1 TRBV5-1 .
CASSPGIAGALDEQFF TRBJ2-1 TRBV4-2 .
CASSLAGTRGHTEAFF TRBJ1-1 TRBV7-9 .
CASSPSGRGAGNEQFF TRBJ2-1 TRBV4-2 .
CASSLSEVGENEQFF TRBJ2-1 TRBV28 .
CASSDGGVHTGELFF TRBJ2-2 TRBV10-2 .
CASRAGTSGGDEQFF TRBJ2-1 TRBV5-1 .
CASSTKGYTGELFF TRBJ2-2 TRBV12-3/TRBV12-4 .
CASSERRTALYEQYF TRBJ2-7 TRBV6-1 .
CASSHPTDSSTDTQYF TRBJ2-3 TRBV11-2 .
CASSLDWSSPHEQFF TRBJ2-1 TRBV11-3 .
CASSVSWDEQFF TRBJ2-1 TRBV5-1 .
CSAGDGFYEQYF TRBJ2-7 TRBV20-1 .
CASRDHGEQFF TRBJ2-1 TRBV28 .
CASTPLEGSRTYEQYF TRBJ2-7 TRBV5-6 .
CASSAPGATTDTQYF TRBJ2-3 TRBV2 .
CASSFVVTASSGAFF TRBJ1-1 TRBV12-3/TRBV12-4 .
CSVVGADESPAYEQYF TRBJ2-7 TRBV29-1 .
CASSSGQGNEKLFF TRBJ1-4 TRBV7-9 .
CASSLGGVQETQYF TRBJ2-5 TRBV7-9 .
CASSPGQGAYEQYF TRBJ2-7 TRBV5-1 large
CASSLGFEAGGASGELFF TRBJ2-2 TRBV7-6 .
CASSLGTVNQETQYF TRBJ2-5 TRBV7-9 .
CSARGYRAGGVSYEQYF TRBJ2-7 TRBV20-1 .
CASSPPSNQETQYF TRBJ2-5 TRBV13 .
CASTPGLQFYEQYF TRBJ2-7 TRBV6-2/TRBV6-3 .
CAWGWAMGREQFF TRBJ2-1 TRBV30 .
CASSQDWASEGEQYF TRBJ2-7 TRBV14 .
CASSLIQGQEAFF TRBJ1-1 TRBV5-1 .
CASSVTGDGIVTQYF TRBJ2-5 TRBV2 .
CASSSLRESIFYEQYF TRBJ2-7 TRBV6-5 .
CAISDRNSGNTIYF TRBJ1-3 TRBV10-3 .
CATSRVGGTEAFF TRBJ1-1 TRBV15 .
CASSPPPGQFNQETQYF TRBJ2-5 TRBV11-2 medium-sized
CASSGQGRHNEQFF TRBJ2-1 TRBV7-2 .
CASSTLAGPDTQYF TRBJ2-3 TRBV5-6 .
CASSLWQVNEQFF TRBJ2-1 TRBV5-6 .
CASSRQIRVETQYF TRBJ2-5 TRBV28 .
CASSLRGARTGELFF TRBJ2-2 TRBV5-1 medium-sized
CASSPIGTGELFF TRBJ2-2 TRBV4-2 .
CASGGTGVVYGYTF TRBJ1-2 TRBV2 .
CASSLDGGWEQYF TRBJ2-7 TRBV12-3/TRBV12-4 .
CASGASWDTEAFF TRBJ1-1 TRBV7-9 .
CASSPPGGTGVAFF TRBJ1-1 TRBV7-9 medium-sized
CASSFRGWTDTGELFF TRBJ2-2 TRBV7-9 .
CASSLIIEPRGQGNYGYTF TRBJ1-2 TRBV28 .
CASSPTGTSGGSSQETQYF TRBJ2-5 TRBV13 .
CASSKDRAEFF TRBJ2-1 TRBV6-5 .
CASTGQGGSGYTF TRBJ1-2 TRBV7-8 .
CASSSPRNTGELFF TRBJ2-2 TRBV7-9 medium-sized
CASSSLEAGGPVEQFF TRBJ2-1 TRBV28 .
CASSPGTGDNEQFF TRBJ2-1 TRBV18 .